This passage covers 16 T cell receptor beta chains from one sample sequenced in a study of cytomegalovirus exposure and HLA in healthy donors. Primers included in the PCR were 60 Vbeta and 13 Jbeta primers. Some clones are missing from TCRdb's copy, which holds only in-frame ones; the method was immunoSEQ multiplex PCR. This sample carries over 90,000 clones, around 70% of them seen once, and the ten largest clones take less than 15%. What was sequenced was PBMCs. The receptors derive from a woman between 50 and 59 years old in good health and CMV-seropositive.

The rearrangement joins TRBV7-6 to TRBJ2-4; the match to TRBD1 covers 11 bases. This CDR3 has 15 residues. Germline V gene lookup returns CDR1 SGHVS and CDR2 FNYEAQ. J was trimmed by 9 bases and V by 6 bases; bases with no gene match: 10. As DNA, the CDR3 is TGTGCCAGCAGTTCAGTAGGACAGGGGGCTGGCATTCAGTACTTC. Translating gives CASSSVGQGAGIQYF.

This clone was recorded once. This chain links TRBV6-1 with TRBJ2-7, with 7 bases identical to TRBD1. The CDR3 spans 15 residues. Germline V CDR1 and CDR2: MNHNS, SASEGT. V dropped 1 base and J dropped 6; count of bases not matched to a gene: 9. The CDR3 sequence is CASSEEGRGSSEQYF. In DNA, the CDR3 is TGTGCCAGCAGTGAAGAGGGCAGGGGGTCTTCCGAGCAGTACTTC.

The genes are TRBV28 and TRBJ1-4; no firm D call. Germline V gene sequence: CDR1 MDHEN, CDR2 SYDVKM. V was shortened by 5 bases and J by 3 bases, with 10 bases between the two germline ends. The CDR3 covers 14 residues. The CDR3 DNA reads TGTGCCAGCAGTCGGGGAGGTTCTAATGAAAAACTGTTTTTT. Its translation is CASSRGGSNEKLFF.

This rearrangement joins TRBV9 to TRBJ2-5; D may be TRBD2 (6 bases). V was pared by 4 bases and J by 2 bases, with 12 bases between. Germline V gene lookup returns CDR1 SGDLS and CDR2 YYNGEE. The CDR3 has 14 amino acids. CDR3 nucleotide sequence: TGTGCCAGCAGCCCCCGGGAGCTGCAAGAGACCCAGTACTTC. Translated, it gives CASSPRELQETQYF.

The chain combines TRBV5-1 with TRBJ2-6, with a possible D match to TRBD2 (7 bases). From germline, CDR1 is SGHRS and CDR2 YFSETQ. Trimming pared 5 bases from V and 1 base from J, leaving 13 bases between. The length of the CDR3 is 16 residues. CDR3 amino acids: CASRSGGASGANVLTF. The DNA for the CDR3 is TGCGCCAGCAGGTCGGGGGGCGCATCTGGGGCCAACGTCCTGACTTTC.

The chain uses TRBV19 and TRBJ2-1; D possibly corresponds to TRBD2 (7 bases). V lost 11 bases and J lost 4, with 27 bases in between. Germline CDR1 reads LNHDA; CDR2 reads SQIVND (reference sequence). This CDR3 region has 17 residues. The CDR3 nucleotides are TGTGCCTCGACCCTAGGGGGGGGGAGGCTTGGGTACAATGAGCAGTTCTTC. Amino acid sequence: CASTLGGGRLGYNEQFF.

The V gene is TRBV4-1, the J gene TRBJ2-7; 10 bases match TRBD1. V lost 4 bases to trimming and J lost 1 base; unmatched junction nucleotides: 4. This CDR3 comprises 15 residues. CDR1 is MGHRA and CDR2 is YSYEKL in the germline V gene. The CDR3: CASSRGTGASYEQYF. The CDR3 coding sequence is TGCGCCAGCAGCCGAGGGACAGGGGCTTCCTACGAGCAGTACTTC.

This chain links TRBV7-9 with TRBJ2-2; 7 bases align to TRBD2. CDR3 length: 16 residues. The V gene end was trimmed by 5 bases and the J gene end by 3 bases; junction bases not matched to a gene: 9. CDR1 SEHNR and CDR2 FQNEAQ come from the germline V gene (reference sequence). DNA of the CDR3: TGTGCCAGCAGCCTCGGACTAGGAGAGGACACCGGGGAGCTGTTTTTT. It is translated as CASSLGLGEDTGELFF.

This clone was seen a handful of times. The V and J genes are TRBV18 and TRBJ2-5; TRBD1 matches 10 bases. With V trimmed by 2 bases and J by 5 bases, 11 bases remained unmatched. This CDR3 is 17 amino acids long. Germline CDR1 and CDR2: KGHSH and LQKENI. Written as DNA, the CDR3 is TGTGCCAGCTCACCAACCATGATGACAGGGGGCTGGGAGACCCAGTACTTC. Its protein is CASSPTMMTGGWETQYF.

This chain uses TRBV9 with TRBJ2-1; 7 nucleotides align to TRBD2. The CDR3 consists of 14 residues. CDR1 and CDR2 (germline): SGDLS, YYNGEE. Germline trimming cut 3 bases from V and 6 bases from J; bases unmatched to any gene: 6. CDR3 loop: CASSALTSANEQFF. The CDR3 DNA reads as TGTGCCAGCAGCGCTTTAACTAGCGCCAATGAGCAGTTCTTC.

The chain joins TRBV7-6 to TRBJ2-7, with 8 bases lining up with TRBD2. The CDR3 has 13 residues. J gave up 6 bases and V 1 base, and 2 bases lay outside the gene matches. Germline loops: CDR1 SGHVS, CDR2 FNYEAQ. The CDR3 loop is CASSLGLASEQYF. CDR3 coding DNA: TGTGCCAGCAGCTTAGGACTAGCGTCCGAGCAGTACTTC.

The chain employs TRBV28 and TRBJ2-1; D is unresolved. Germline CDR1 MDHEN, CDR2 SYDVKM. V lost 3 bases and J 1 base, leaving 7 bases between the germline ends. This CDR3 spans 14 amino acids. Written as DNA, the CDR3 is TGTGCCAGCAGTTTCTTGTCTTCCTACAATGAGCAGTTCTTC. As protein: CASSFLSSYNEQFF.

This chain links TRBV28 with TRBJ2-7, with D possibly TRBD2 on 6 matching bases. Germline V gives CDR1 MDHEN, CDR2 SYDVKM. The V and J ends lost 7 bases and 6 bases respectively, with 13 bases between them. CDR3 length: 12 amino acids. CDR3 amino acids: CASKTNGGEQYF. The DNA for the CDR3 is TGTGCCAGCAAGACTAACGGGGGCGAGCAGTACTTC.

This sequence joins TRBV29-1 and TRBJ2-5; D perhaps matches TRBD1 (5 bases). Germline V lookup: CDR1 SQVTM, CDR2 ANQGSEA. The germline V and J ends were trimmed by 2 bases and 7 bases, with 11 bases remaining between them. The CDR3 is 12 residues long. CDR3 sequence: CSVESGSGTQYF. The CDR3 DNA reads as TGCAGCGTTGAATCAGGGTCTGGGACCCAGTACTTC.

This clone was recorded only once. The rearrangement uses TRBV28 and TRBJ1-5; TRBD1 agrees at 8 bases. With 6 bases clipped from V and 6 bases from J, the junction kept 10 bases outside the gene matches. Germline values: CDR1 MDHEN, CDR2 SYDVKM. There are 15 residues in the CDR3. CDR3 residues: CASRSWTGLGQPQHF. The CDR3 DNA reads TGTGCCAGCAGGTCTTGGACAGGGCTAGGTCAGCCCCAGCATTTT.

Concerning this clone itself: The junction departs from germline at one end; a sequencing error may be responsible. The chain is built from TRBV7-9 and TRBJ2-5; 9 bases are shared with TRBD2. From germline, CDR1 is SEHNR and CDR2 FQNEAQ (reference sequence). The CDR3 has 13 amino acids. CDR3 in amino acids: CSSSLLAGETQYF. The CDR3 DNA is TGTTCCAGCAGCTTACTAGCGGGAGAGACCCAGTACTTC.